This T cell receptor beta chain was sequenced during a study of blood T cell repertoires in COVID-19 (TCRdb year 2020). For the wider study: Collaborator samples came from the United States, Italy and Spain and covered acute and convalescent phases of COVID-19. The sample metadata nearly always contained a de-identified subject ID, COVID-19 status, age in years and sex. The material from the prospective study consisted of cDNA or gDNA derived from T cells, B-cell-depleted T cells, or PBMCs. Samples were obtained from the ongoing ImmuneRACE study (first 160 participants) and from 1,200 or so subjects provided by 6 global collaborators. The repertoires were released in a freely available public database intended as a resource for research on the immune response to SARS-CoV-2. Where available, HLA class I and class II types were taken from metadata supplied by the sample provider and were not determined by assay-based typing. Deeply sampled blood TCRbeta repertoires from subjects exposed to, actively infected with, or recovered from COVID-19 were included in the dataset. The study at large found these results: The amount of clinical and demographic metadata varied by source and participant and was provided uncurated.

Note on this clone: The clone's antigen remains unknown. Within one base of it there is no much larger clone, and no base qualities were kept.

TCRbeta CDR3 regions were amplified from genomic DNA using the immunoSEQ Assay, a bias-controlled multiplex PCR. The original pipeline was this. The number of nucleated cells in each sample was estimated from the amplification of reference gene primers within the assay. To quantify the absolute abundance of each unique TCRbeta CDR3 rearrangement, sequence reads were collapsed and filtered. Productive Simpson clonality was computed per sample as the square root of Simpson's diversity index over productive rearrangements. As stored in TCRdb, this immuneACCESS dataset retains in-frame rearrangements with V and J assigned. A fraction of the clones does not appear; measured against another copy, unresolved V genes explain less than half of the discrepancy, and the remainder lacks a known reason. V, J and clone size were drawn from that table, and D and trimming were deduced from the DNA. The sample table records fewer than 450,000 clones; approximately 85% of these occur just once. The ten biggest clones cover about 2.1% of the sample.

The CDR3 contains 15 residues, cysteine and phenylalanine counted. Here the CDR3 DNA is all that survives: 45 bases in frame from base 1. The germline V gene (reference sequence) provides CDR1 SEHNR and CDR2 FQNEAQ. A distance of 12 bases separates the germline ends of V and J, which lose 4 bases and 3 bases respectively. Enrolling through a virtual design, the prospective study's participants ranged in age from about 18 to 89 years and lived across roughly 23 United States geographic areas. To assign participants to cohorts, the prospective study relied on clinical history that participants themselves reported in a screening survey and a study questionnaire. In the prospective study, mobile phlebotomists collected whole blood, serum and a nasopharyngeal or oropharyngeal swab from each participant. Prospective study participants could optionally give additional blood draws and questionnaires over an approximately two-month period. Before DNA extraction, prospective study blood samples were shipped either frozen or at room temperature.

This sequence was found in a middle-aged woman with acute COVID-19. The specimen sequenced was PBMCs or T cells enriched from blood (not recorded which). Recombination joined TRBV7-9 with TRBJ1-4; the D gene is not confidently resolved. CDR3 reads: CASSSSREANEKLFF. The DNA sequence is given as TGTGCCAGCAGCTCCTCCCGGGAAGCTAATGAAAAACTGTTTTTT. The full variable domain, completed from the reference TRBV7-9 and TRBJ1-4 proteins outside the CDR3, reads DTGVSQNPRHKITKRGQNVTFRCDPISEHNRLYWYRQTLGQGPEFLTYFQNEAQLEKSRLLSDRFSAERPKGSFSTLEIQRTEQGDSAMYLCASSSSREANEKLFFGSGTQLSVL.